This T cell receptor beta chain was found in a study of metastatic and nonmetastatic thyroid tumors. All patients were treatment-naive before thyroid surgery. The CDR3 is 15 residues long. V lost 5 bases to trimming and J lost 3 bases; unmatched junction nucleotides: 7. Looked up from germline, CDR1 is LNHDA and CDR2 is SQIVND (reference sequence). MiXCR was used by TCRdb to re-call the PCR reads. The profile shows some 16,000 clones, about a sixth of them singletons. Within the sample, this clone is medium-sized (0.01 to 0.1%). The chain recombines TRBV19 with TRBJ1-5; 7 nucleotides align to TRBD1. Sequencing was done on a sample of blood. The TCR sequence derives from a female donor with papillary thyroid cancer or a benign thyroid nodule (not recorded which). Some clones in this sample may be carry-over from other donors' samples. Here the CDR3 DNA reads TGTGCCAGTAGTCTAAGGACAGGTAACAATCAGCCCCAGCATTTT. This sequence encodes CASSLRTGNNQPQHF.